These 6 T cell receptor beta chains were all obtained from the same sample, sequenced in a study of T cells in Graves' hyperthyroidism and ophthalmopathy. The TCR beta CDR3 regions underwent amplification using RNA transcripts as the source. HTBI primers were used for first-round RT-PCR of the TCR CDR3. One entry per CDR3 protein, called by TCRdb with MiXCR from the multiplex PCR reads. Seen here are 470,000 or so distinct CDR3 sequences, around 21% observed once, and the top ten hold about 25%. The sample comprised blood. The receptor set was obtained from a man aged 18 to 35 with Graves' hyperthyroidism.

The chain couples TRBV11-2 to TRBJ2-5, with 9 nucleotides matching TRBD1. Germline V gives CDR1 SGHAT, CDR2 FQNNGV. CDR3 length equals 15 residues. V lost 6 bases, J lost 5 bases, and 10 bases stayed unmatched. CDR3 sequence reads: CASRPTGTGLETQYF. In DNA form, the CDR3 reads TGTGCCAGCAGACCTACCGGGACAGGGTTGGAGACCCAGTACTTC.

This rearrangement joins TRBV12-3 or TRBV12-4 to TRBJ1-2, with 8 bases matching TRBD1. V shed 5 bases, J shed 8 bases, and the junction held 16 bases outside the gene matches. The CDR3 extends over 16 amino acids. CDR3 region: CASSPSGTGRADGYTF. CDR3 bases: TGTGCCAGCAGTCCCTCCGGGACAGGACGCGCTGACGGCTACACCTTC.

Points on this clonotype: A much larger clone is a single base away; this may be a read error. The chain joins TRBV6-1 to TRBJ2-2; 9 nucleotides match TRBD2. This CDR3 spans 16 amino acids. Germline V lookup: CDR1 MNHNS, CDR2 SASEGT. The CDR3 DNA reads TGTGCCAGCAGGCGGGTAGCGGGGGAGAACACCGGGGAGCTGTGTTTT. It specifies CASRRVAGENTGELCF.

The V and J genes are TRBV7-6 and TRBJ2-5; 9 bases are a match to TRBD1. Per germline, CDR1 SGHVS and CDR2 FNYEAQ. The V gene end was trimmed by 5 bases and the J gene end by 5 bases; junction bases not matched to a gene: 9. The CDR3 length is 15 residues. The CDR3 sequence: CASSLNRGQGETQYF. Here the CDR3 DNA reads TGTGCCAGCAGCCTAAACAGGGGGCAGGGGGAGACCCAGTACTTC. The full variable domain, rest sourced from reference TRBV7-6 and TRBJ2-5, is GAGVSQSPRYKVTKRGQDVALRCDPISGHVSLYWYRQALGQGPEFLTYFNYEAQQDKSGLPNDRFSAERPEGSISTLTIQRTEQRDSAMYRCASSLNRGQGETQYFGPGTRLLVL.

V and J are TRBV7-8 and TRBJ1-1, with D possibly TRBD1 on 5 matching bases. Germline CDR1 reads SGHVS; CDR2 reads FQNEAQ. V lost 5 bases and J lost 4, with 14 bases in between. The CDR3 covers 14 residues. CDR3 DNA: TGTGCCAGCAGCCCACAAAGCAGGGCCACTGAAGCTTTCTTT. Translated: CASSPQSRATEAFF.

The genes are TRBV18 and TRBJ1-5; D is undetermined. This CDR3 has 17 residues. From germline, CDR1 is KGHSH and CDR2 LQKENI. The V end lost 4 bases, the J end lost 0 bases, and 16 bases lay between the germline ends. The CDR3: CASSLPGVQNSNQPQHF. In nucleotides, the CDR3 is TGTGCCAGCTCACTACCCGGCGTCCAGAATAGCAATCAGCCCCAGCATTTT.